This T cell receptor beta chain appears in the sequencing data of a study of T cell repertoires in cytomegalovirus infection. At the level of the study: Public TCR beta signatures marked donors with CMV infection and the matching HLA.

Each CDR3 protein gets one entry after TCRdb re-called the reads with MiXCR. The data show 200,000 to 300,000 distinct CDR3 sequences, roughly 15% seen once. The sequenced sample was PBMCs. The sequence was obtained from a human donor in good health (CMV status not recorded). Some clones in this sample may be carry-over from other donors' samples.

The CDR3 coding sequence is TGCAGAGCCACAGGGGGCCAAGAGACCCAGTACTTC. Its protein product is CRATGGQETQYF. J is TRBJ2-5 and V is TRBV20-1; TRBD1 agrees at 8 bases. The CDR3 length is 12 residues. Germline assignment: CDR1 DFQATT and CDR2 SNEGSKA (reference sequence).